The rows below give T cell receptor beta chains drawn from one sample of a study of read filtering for tumor transcriptome and immune sequencing. TCRdb re-analysed the reads in MiXCR, keeping a single row per CDR3 protein. Of 100,000 to 150,000 distinct CDR3 sequences listed, under 15% were seen once; the top ten hold approximately 11%. Specimen: a population of CD138-negative cells sorted from bone marrow. The source is a donor aged 40 or over with multiple myeloma. Both conserved end residues are part of each CDR3. Each record gives: clone size, V gene, J gene, D gene, CDR3 length, CDR3 DNA, CDR3 protein. A D gene is named only where the DNA matches it firmly. Size tells how often a clone was seen (once, few, many) or the class of an expanded clone, and some rows leave it out.

many	TRBV11-2	TRBJ2-5	TRBD2	15	TGTGCCAGCAGCTTACGGGGTAGCGGGGTTGAGACCCAGTACTTC	CASSLRGSGVETQYF
many	TRBV7-2	TRBJ2-2	TRBD2	16	TGTGCCAGCAGCTTAAGAGCGGGAGCGAACACCGGGGAGCTGTTTTTT	CASSLRAGANTGELFF
many	TRBV7-8	TRBJ2-1	TRBD2	12	TGTGCCAGCAGCGTCAGAACTAGCGGGTTCATCTTC	CASSVRTSGFIF
many	TRBV20-1	TRBJ2-4	-	14	TGCAGTGCTAGCCCTGACAGGGCCAAAAACATTCAGTACTTC	CSASPDRAKNIQYF
many	TRBV12-3/TRBV12-4	TRBJ1-2	-	14	TGTGCCAGCAGTTTAGCGCAGGGCCCCTATGGCTACACCTTC	CASSLAQGPYGYTF
many	TRBV6-6	TRBJ1-5	TRBD1	14	TGTGCCAGCAGAGAGACAGGGGGCAGTCAGCCCCAGCATTTT	CASRETGGSQPQHF
many	TRBV11-2	TRBJ2-1	-	17	TGTGCCAGCAGCCCAACCGAGGGGGCAGGGGGGTACAATGAGCAGTTCTTC	CASSPTEGAGGYNEQFF
many	TRBV11-2	TRBJ2-1	-	14	TGTGCCAGCAGCTTGCGGACAGTTTCAAATGAGCAGTTCTTC	CASSLRTVSNEQFF
-	TRBV20-1	TRBJ2-1	-	15	TGCAGTGCTAGACGGCTAGTGGGGGAGCTCAATGAGCAGTTCTTC	CSARRLVGELNEQFF
few	TRBV20-1	TRBJ2-1	-	13	TGCAGTGCTAGAGGGACTAGGGACAATGAGCGGTCCTTC	CSARGTRDNERSF
many	TRBV27	TRBJ2-2	-	15	TGTGCCAGCAGTTTAAGCTGGAGTGGCACCGGGGAGCTGTTTTTT	CASSLSWSGTGELFF
few	TRBV19	TRBJ1-5	-	15	TGTGCCAGTACTTCCCGGGGGGGGAGCAATCAGCCCCAGCATTTT	CASTSRGGSNQPQHF
few	TRBV4-2	TRBJ2-5	-	17	TGTGCCAGCAGCCAATCGAGCCTAGGCCCGGTTGCGGAGACCCAGTACTTC	CASSQSSLGPVAETQYF
many	TRBV7-2	TRBJ2-2	TRBD2	16	TGTGCCAGCAGCCCGGAGACTAGCTTTGGCGCCGGGGAGCTGTTTTTT	CASSPETSFGAGELFF
many	TRBV5-1	TRBJ2-3	-	16	TGCGCCAGCAGTACAACCGGGGCGGGTGGCACAGATACGCAGTATTTT	CASSTTGAGGTDTQYF
many	TRBV20-1	TRBJ2-1	TRBD2	14	TGCAGTGCTAGAGATGATAGCGGGGCGGGGGGGCAGTTCTTC	CSARDDSGAGGQFF
many	TRBV12-3/TRBV12-4	TRBJ2-3	TRBD2	11	TGTGCCAGCAGACGGAGCGGGGCCGGGCCTTTT	CASRRSGAGPF
-	TRBV5-6	TRBJ1-5	-	15	TGTGCCAGCAGCGGAGGGGGGGGCTGGAGTCAGCCCCAGCATTTT	CASSGGGGWSQPQHF
many	TRBV30	TRBJ1-1	-	11	TGTGCCTGGGAAGACAGGCGGGGAGCTTTCTTT	CAWEDRRGAFF
many	TRBV20-1	TRBJ1-4	-	11	TGCAGTGCAAAGGGGTCGGAAAAACTGTTTTTT	CSAKGSEKLFF
many	TRBV5-1	TRBJ2-2	TRBD2	16	TGCGCCAGCAGTCAAACCGGGACTAGCAGTACCGGGGAGCTGTTTTTT	CASSQTGTSSTGELFF
many	TRBV29-1	TRBJ2-2	-	13	TGCAGCGTTGGCGAAAGGGACACCGGGGAGCTGTTTTTT	CSVGERDTGELFF
few	TRBV6-6	TRBJ1-5	-	14	TGTGCCAGCAGTACCGGACAGAGTGGTCAGCCCCAGCATTTT	CASSTGQSGQPQHF
many	TRBV6-6	TRBJ2-1	-	14	TGTGCCAGCAGACTGCCGGGGGGCAGGGATGAGCAGTTCTTC	CASRLPGGRDEQFF
many	TRBV20-1	TRBJ1-5	-	17	TGCAGTGCTCGCCGCTCCGCAGGGCCATATAGCAATCAGCCCCAGCATTTT	CSARRSAGPYSNQPQHF
-	TRBV24-1	TRBJ2-2	-	15	TGTGCCACCAGTGACACCCTAGCGAACACCGGGGAGCTGTTTTTT	CATSDTLANTGELFF
many	TRBV28	TRBJ1-5	-	16	TGTGCCAGCAGCCGGTGGGGGCAGGATAGCAATCAGCCCCAGCATTTT	CASSRWGQDSNQPQHF
-	TRBV30	TRBJ2-7	TRBD1	15	TGTGCCTGGAGTTATGGACAGGCTAACTCCTACGAGCAGTACTTC	CAWSYGQANSYEQYF
many	TRBV10-1	TRBJ2-7	TRBD1	14	TGCGCCAGCAGTGAGACGGGACAGAGTTACGAGCAGTACTTC	CASSETGQSYEQYF
many	TRBV28	TRBJ1-1	-	14	TGTGCCAGCAGTTTAGAGCCGGGGGGAACTGAAGCTTTCTTT	CASSLEPGGTEAFF
many	TRBV5-1	TRBJ2-5	-	13	TGCGCCAGCAGCTTGTACGAGGAAGAGACCCAGTACTTC	CASSLYEEETQYF
many	TRBV20-1	TRBJ2-3	-	12	TGCAGTGCTAGAGTCTCAAGAGATACGCAGTATTTT	CSARVSRDTQYF
many	TRBV4-1	TRBJ2-5	-	16	TGCGCCAGCAGCCAAGATCGAAGGGGGATGGAAGAGACCCAGTACTTC	CASSQDRRGMEETQYF
many	TRBV20-1	TRBJ2-7	-	14	TGCAGTGCTAGGGGGGCGCGGGGCTCCTACGAGCAGTACTTC	CSARGARGSYEQYF
many	TRBV4-1	TRBJ1-5	-	15	TGCGCCAGCAGCCAAACGGACGGAAGCAATCAGCCCCAGCATTTT	CASSQTDGSNQPQHF
many	TRBV6-1	TRBJ2-5	-	13	TGTGCCAGCACCCGTGAACAGGGAGAGACCCAGTACTTC	CASTREQGETQYF
many	TRBV12-3/TRBV12-4	TRBJ2-2	-	14	TGTGCCAGCAGTTTTCGAGCGAACACCGGGGAGCTGTTTTTT	CASSFRANTGELFF
few	TRBV7-9	TRBJ1-6	TRBD1	14	TGTGCCAGCAGCTTAGGGACAGGGCCAAGGCCCCTCCACTTT	CASSLGTGPRPLHF
-	TRBV19	TRBJ2-1	TRBD1	15	TGTGCCAGTAGTACAGACAGGGGCCCTCGCAATGAGCAGTTCTTC	CASSTDRGPRNEQFF
many	TRBV11-2	TRBJ1-1	-	13	TGTGCCAGCCGGGGGGGACCGAACACTGAAGCTTTCTTT	CASRGGPNTEAFF
many	TRBV27	TRBJ2-1	-	15	TGTGCCAGCACTCAAATGGCGGCGGCTTACAATGAGCAGTTCTTC	CASTQMAAAYNEQFF
many	TRBV7-2	TRBJ1-5	-	13	TGTGCCAGCAGCTTCCGGCGCAATCAGCCCCAGCATTTT	CASSFRRNQPQHF
many	TRBV19	TRBJ2-3	TRBD2	14	TGTGCCAGTACCGGGACTAGCCTCACAGATACGCAGTATTTT	CASTGTSLTDTQYF
many	TRBV5-6	TRBJ2-5	-	14	TGTGCCAGCAGCTTGGAGGTCAGGGGGGTGTCCCAGTACTTC	CASSLEVRGVSQYF
-	TRBV6-2/TRBV6-3	TRBJ2-1	TRBD2	17	TGTGCCAGCAGCTACCCCCCCATAGCGGGGGGTCTTAATGAGCAGTTCTTC	CASSYPPIAGGLNEQFF
many	TRBV5-5	TRBJ2-1	TRBD2	14	TGTGCCAGCAGCTGGGGGACTAGCGGGAGTGAAAAGTTCTTC	CASSWGTSGSEKFF
many	TRBV5-1	TRBJ2-1	-	18	TGCGCCAGCAGCTCCCGTCGAACACGAAGCAATATATACAATGAGCAGTTCTTC	CASSSRRTRSNIYNEQFF
many	TRBV30	TRBJ2-1	-	14	TGTGCCTGGAGTGGCCGGACATCCTACAATGAGCAGTTCTTC	CAWSGRTSYNEQFF
many	TRBV28	TRBJ2-7	TRBD1	15	TGTGCCAGCAGTTTCGCGGACAGGCCGGCTGGGGAGCAGTACTTC	CASSFADRPAGEQYF